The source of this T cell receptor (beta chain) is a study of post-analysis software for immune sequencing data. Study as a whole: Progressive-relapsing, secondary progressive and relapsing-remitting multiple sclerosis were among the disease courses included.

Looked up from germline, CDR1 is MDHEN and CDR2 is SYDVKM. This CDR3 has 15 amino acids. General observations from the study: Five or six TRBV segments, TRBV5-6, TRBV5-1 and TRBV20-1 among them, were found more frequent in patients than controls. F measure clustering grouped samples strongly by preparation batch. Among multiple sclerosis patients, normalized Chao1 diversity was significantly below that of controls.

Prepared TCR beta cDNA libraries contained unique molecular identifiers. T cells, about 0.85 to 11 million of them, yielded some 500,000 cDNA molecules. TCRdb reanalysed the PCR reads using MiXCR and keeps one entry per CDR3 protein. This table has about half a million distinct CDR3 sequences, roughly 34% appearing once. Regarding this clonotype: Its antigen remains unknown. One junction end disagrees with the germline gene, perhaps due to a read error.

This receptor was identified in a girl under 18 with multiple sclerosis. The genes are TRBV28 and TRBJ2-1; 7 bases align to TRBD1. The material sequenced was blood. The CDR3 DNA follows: TGTGCCAGCAGTCGACAGGGAACGACCTACAATGGGCAGTTCTTC. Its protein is CASSRQGTTYNGQFF.